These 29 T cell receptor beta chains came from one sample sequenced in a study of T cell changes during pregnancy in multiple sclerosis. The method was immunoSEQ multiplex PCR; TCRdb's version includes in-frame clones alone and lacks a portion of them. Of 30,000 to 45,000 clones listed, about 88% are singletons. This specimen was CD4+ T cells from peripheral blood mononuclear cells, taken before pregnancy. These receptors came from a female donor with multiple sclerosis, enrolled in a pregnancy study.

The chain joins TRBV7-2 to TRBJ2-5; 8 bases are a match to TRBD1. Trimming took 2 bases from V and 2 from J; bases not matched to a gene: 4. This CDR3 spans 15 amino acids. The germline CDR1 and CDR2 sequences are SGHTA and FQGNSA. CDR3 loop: CASSLTWTGQETQYF. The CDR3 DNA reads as TGTGCCAGCAGCTTAACCTGGACAGGGCAAGAGACCCAGTACTTC.

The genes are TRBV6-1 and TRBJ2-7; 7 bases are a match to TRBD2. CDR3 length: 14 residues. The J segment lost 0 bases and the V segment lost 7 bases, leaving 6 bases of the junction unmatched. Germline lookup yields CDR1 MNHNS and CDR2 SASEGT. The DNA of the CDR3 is TGTGCCAGCACTCCCCAGCGGGACTCCTACGAGCAGTACTTC. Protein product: CASTPQRDSYEQYF.

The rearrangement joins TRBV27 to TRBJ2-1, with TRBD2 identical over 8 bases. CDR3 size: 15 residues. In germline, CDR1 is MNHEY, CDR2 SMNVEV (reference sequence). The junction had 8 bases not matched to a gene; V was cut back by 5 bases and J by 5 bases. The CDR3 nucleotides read TGTGCCAGCAGTGTAAGACTAGCGAGCGACAATGAGCAGTTCTTC. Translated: CASSVRLASDNEQFF.

This CDR3 reads CASSLGTSGRESSYEQYF. Written as DNA, the CDR3 is TGCGCCAGCAGCTTGGGGACTAGCGGGAGGGAGAGCTCCTACGAGCAGTACTTC. This chain links TRBV5-1 with TRBJ2-7; 15 bases align to TRBD2. Per the germline V gene, CDR1 is SGHRS and CDR2 is YFSETQ. J was trimmed by 0 bases and V by 0 bases; bases with no gene match: 4. CDR3 length: 18 residues.

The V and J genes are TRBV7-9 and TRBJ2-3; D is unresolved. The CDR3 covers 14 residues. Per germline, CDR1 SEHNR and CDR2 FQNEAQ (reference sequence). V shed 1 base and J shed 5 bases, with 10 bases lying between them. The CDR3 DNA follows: TGTGCCAGCAGCTTAGACAGTTCTTTAGATACGCAGTATTTT. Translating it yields CASSLDSSLDTQYF. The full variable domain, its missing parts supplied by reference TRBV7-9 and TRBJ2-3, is DTGVSQNPRHKITKRGQNVTFRCDPISEHNRLYWYRQTLGQGPEFLTYFQNEAQLEKSRLLSDRFSAERPKGSFSTLEIQRTEQGDSAMYLCASSLDSSLDTQYFGPGTRLTVL.

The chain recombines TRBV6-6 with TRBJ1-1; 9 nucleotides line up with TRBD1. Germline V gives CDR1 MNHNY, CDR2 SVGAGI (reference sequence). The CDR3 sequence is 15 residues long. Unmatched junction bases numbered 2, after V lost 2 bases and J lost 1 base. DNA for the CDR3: TGTGCCAGCAGTTACACAGGGGGCGAGAACACTGAAGCTTTCTTT. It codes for CASSYTGGENTEAFF.

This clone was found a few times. The DNA of the CDR3 is TGTGCCATCGGGGACTACTACGAGCAGTACTTC. Protein sequence: CAIGDYYEQYF. The gene calls are TRBV10-3 and TRBJ2-7; 7 positions match TRBD2. CDR3 size: 11 residues. CDR1 ENHRY and CDR2 SYGVKD come from the germline V gene. V lost 8 bases and J lost 3; bases outside the gene matches: 1.

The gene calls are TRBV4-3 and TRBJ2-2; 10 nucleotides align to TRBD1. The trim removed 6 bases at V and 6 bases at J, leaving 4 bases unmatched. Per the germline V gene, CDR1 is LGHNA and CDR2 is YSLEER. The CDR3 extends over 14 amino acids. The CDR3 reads CASRGTGVAGELFF. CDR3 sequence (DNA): TGCGCCAGCAGAGGGACAGGGGTGGCCGGGGAGCTGTTTTTT.

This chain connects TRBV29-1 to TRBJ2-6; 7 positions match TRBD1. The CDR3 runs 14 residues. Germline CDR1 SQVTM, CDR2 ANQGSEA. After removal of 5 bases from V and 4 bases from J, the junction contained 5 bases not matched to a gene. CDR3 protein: CSVNQGDGANVLTF. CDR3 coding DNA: TGCAGCGTTAACCAGGGGGACGGGGCCAACGTCCTGACTTTC.

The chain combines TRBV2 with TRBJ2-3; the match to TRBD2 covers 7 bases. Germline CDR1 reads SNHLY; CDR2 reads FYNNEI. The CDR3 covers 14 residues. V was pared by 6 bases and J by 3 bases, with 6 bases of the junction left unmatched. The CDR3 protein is CASRREGGTDTQYF. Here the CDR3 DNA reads TGTGCCAGCAGACGAGAGGGAGGGACAGATACGCAGTATTTT.

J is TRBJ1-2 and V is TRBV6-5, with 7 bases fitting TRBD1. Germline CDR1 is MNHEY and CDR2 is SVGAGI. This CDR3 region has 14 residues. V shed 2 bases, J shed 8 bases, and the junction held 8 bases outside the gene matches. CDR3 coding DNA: TGTGCCAGCAGTTACCCCGGGACAGTGGGGGGCTACACCTTC. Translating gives CASSYPGTVGGYTF.

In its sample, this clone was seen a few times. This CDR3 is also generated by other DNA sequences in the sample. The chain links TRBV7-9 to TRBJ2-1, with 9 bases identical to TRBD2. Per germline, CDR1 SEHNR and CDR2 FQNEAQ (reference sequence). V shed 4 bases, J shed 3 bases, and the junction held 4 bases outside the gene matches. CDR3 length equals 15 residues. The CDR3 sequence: CASSSGLAGYNEQFF. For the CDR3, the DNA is TGTGCCAGCAGCTCGGGACTAGCTGGCTACAATGAGCAGTTCTTC.

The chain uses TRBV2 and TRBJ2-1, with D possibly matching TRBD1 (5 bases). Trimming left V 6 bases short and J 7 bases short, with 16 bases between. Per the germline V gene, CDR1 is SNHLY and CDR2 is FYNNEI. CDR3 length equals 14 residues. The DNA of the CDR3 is TGTGCCAGCAGCCCGCTAGGGGCTGGGAATGAGCAGTTCTTC. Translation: CASSPLGAGNEQFF.

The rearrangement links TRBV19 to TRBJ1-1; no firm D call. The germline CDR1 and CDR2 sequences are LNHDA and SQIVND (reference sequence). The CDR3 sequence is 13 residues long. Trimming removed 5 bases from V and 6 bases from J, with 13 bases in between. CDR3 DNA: TGTGCCAGTAGTGGTCTCAGCGTCCCTGAAGCTTTCTTT. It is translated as CASSGLSVPEAFF.

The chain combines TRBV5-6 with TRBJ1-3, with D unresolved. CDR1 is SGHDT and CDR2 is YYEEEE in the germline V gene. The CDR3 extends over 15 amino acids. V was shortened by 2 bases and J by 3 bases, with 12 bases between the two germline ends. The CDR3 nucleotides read TGTGCCAGCAGCTTACCCGGCAGCGGTGGAAACACCATATATTTT. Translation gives CASSLPGSGGNTIYF.

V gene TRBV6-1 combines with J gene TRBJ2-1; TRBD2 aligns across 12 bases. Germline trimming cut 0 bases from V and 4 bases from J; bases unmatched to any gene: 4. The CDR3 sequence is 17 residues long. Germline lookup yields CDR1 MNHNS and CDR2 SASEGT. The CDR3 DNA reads TGTGCCAGCAGTGAAGCTTGGCTAGCGGGAGGGTACAATGAGCAGTTCTTC. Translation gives CASSEAWLAGGYNEQFF.

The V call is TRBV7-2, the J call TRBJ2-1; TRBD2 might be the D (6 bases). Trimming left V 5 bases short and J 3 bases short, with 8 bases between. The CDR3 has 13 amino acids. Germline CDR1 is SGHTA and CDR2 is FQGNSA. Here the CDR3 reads CASSKTSYNEQFF. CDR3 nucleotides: TGTGCCAGCAGCAAGACTAGCTACAATGAGCAGTTCTTC.

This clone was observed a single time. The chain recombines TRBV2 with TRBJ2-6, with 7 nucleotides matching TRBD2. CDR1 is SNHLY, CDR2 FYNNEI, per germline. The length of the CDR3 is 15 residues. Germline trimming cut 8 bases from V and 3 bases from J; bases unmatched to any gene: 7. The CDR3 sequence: CASPMAGDGANVLTF. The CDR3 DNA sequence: TGTGCCAGCCCCATGGCGGGGGATGGGGCCAACGTCCTGACTTTC.

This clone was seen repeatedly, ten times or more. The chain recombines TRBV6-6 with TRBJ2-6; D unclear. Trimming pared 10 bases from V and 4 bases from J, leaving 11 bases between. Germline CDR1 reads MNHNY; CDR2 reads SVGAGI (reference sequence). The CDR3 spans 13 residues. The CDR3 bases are TGTGCCACCTACCTTCGGGGGGCCAACGTCCTGACTTTC. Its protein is CATYLRGANVLTF.

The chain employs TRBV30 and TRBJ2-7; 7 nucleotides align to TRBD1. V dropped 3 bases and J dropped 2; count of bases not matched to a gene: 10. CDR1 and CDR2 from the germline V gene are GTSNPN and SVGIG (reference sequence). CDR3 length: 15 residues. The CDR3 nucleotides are TGTGCCTGGAGCGACTCCGGGACAGAACCCTACGAGCAGTACTTC. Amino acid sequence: CAWSDSGTEPYEQYF.

The CDR3 nucleotides read TGTGCCAGCAGGCTCTCCCGGGACAGCTCCTACGAGCAGTACTTC. It is translated as CASRLSRDSSYEQYF. The rearrangement uses TRBV27 and TRBJ2-7; 7 bases are shared with TRBD1. The CDR3 has 15 residues. Germline V CDR1 and CDR2: MNHEY, SMNVEV (reference sequence). V shed 6 bases, J shed 0 bases, and the junction held 8 bases outside the gene matches.

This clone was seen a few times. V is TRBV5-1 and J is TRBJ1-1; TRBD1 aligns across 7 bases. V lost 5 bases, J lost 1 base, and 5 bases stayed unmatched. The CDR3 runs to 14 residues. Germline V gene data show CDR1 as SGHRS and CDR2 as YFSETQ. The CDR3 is CASRAGQPNTEAFF. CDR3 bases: TGCGCCAGCAGGGCGGGACAGCCGAACACTGAAGCTTTCTTT.

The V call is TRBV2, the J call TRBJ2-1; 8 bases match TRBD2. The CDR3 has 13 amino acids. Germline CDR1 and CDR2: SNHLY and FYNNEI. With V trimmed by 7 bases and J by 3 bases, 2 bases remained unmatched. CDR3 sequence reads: CASTAGGYNEQFF. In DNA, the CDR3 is TGTGCCAGCACTGCGGGGGGCTACAATGAGCAGTTCTTC.

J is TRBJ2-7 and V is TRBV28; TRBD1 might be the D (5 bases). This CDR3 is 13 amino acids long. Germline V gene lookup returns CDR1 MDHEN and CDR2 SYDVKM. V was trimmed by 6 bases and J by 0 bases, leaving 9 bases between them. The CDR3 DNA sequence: TGTGCCAGCAGGCGGACAAACTCCTACGAGCAGTACTTC. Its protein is CASRRTNSYEQYF.

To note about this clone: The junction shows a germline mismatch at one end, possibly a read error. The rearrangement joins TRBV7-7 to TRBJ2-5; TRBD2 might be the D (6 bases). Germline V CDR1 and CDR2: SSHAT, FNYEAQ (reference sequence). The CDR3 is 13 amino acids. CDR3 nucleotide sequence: TGTGCTAGCAGCTTAGAGCGGGAAGAGACCCAGTACTTC. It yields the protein CASSLEREETQYF.

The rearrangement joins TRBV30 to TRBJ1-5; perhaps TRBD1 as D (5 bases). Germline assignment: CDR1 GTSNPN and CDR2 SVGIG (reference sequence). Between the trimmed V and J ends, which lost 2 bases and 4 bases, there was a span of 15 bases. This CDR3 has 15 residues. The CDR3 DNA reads TGTGCCTGGAGTACGACTGCTAGGACAAATCAGCCCCAGCATTTT. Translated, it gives CAWSTTARTNQPQHF.

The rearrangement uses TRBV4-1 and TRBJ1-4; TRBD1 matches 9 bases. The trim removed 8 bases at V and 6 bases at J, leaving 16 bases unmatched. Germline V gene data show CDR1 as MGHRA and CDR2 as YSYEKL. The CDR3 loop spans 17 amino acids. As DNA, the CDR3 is TGCGCCAGCCATCCAGTCCCGGGACAGGGTTCCGATGAAAAACTGTTTTTT. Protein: CASHPVPGQGSDEKLFF.

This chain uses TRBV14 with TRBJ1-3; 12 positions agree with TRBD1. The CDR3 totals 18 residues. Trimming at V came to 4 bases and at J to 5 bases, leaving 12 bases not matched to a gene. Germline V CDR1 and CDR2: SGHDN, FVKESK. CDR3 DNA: TGTGCCAGCAGCCTGGGACAGGGGGCGTTCGTTCTGCGAAACACCATATATTTT. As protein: CASSLGQGAFVLRNTIYF.

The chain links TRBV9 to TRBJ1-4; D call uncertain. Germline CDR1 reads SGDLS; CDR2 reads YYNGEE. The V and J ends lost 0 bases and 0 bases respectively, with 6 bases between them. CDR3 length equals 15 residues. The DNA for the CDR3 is TGTGCCAGCAGCGTAGGAGTTGCAACTAATGAAAAACTGTTTTTT. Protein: CASSVGVATNEKLFF.